Listed below are T cell receptor beta chains from one sample, sequenced in a study of blood T cells in healthy people across ages. In TCRdb, the 5' RACE reads were re-called with MiXCR into one record per CDR3 protein. The sample lists about 690,000 distinct CDR3 sequences, over 40% seen once, with about 30% in the top ten. The sample was blood. The receptors were gathered from a man older than 75 in good health. Each CDR3 is given with its conserved first and last residue. Each record gives: clone size, V gene, J gene, D gene, CDR3 DNA, CDR3 protein. A D gene is named only where the DNA matches it firmly. Size is stated for part of the rows, as once, few or many counts, or as a class when the clone is expanded.

abundance: NA
v_gene: TRBV29-1
j_gene: TRBJ2-7
d_gene: NA
CDR3nt: TGCAGCGTTAGGGGGGGGACTCCCACCTACAATGAGCAGTACTTC
CDR3aa: CSVRGGTPTYNEQYF

abundance: NA
v_gene: TRBV4-1
j_gene: TRBJ2-2
d_gene: NA
CDR3nt: TGCGCCAGCAGCCAAGTCCCAGGGGTGGGGGAGCTGTTTTTT
CDR3aa: CASSQVPGVGELFF

abundance: many
v_gene: TRBV15
j_gene: TRBJ1-1
d_gene: NA
CDR3nt: TGTGCCACCAGCAGGCCCAGGGTTTCGGACACTGAAGCTTTCTTT
CDR3aa: CATSRPRVSDTEAFF

abundance: NA
v_gene: TRBV9
j_gene: TRBJ2-5
d_gene: NA
CDR3nt: TGTGCCAGCAGCGGACAGGTCGCAGAGACCCAGTACTTC
CDR3aa: CASSGQVAETQYF

abundance: NA
v_gene: TRBV27
j_gene: TRBJ2-5
d_gene: TRBD2
CDR3nt: TGTGCCAGCAGAGCGACGGGGGGGGAGACCCAGTACTTC
CDR3aa: CASRATGGETQYF

abundance: NA
v_gene: TRBV12-3/TRBV12-4
j_gene: TRBJ2-5
d_gene: NA
CDR3nt: TGTGCCAGCAGCGATTGGGGAGAAGAGACCCAGTACTTC
CDR3aa: CASSDWGEETQYF

abundance: many
v_gene: TRBV7-2
j_gene: TRBJ2-7
d_gene: NA
CDR3nt: TGTGCCAGCAGCCCCCGGGACTTATACGAGCAGTACTTC
CDR3aa: CASSPRDLYEQYF

abundance: NA
v_gene: TRBV5-1
j_gene: TRBJ1-2
d_gene: NA
CDR3nt: TGCGCCAACAGCCTAATGCCTACGGGGTCCGGATTGTATGTCTACACCTTC
CDR3aa: CANSLMPTGSGLYVYTF

abundance: NA
v_gene: TRBV14
j_gene: TRBJ2-3
d_gene: TRBD2
CDR3nt: TGTGCCAGCAGCCAACGGACTAGCGGGGGGGCCTGGCGAGATACGCAGTATTTT
CDR3aa: CASSQRTSGGAWRDTQYF

abundance: NA
v_gene: TRBV20-1
j_gene: TRBJ2-1
d_gene: TRBD2
CDR3nt: TGCAGTGTAGAGGCACCGGGACTAGACTTATACGAGCAGTTCTTC
CDR3aa: CSVEAPGLDLYEQFF

abundance: many
v_gene: TRBV4-3
j_gene: TRBJ2-1
d_gene: TRBD2
CDR3nt: TGCGCCAGCAGCCAAGATCGTTTGACTAGCGGGGCGGACAATGAGCAGTTCTTC
CDR3aa: CASSQDRLTSGADNEQFF

abundance: few
v_gene: TRBV7-9
j_gene: TRBJ2-2
d_gene: TRBD2
CDR3nt: TGTGCCAGCAGCGCCAGACTAGCGGAGAACACCGGGGAGCTGTTTTTT
CDR3aa: CASSARLAENTGELFF

abundance: few
v_gene: TRBV5-1
j_gene: TRBJ1-2
d_gene: NA
CDR3nt: TGCGCCAGCAGCTTTGACACAGGGAACTATGGCTACACCTTC
CDR3aa: CASSFDTGNYGYTF

abundance: NA
v_gene: TRBV15
j_gene: TRBJ2-2
d_gene: TRBD1
CDR3nt: TGTGCCACCAGCAGAGATTGGGCGACAGGGGGGTCGTCCCGGGAGCTGTTTTTT
CDR3aa: CATSRDWATGGSSRELFF

abundance: NA
v_gene: TRBV20-1
j_gene: TRBJ2-5
d_gene: NA
CDR3nt: TGCAGTGCTAGAGATCTGATGTTGGTAGCTATAAGGGAGACCCAGTACTTC
CDR3aa: CSARDLMLVAIRETQYF

abundance: NA
v_gene: TRBV12-3/TRBV12-4
j_gene: TRBJ2-7
d_gene: NA
CDR3nt: TGTGCCAGCAGCATACGAGGGAGTAACAATGAGCAGTACTTC
CDR3aa: CASSIRGSNNEQYF

abundance: NA
v_gene: TRBV20-1
j_gene: TRBJ2-6
d_gene: TRBD1
CDR3nt: TGCAGCTCTGACAGGGCCCAAACTGGGGCCAACGTCCTGACTTTC
CDR3aa: CSSDRAQTGANVLTF

abundance: NA
v_gene: TRBV7-9
j_gene: TRBJ1-5
d_gene: NA
CDR3nt: TGTGCCAGCAGCTTAGTCGCGGCCACCACTGGCAATCAGCCCCAGCATTTT
CDR3aa: CASSLVAATTGNQPQHF

abundance: NA
v_gene: TRBV6-5
j_gene: TRBJ2-7
d_gene: NA
CDR3nt: TGTGCCAGCAGTTACGACTATTCCTACAATGAGCAGTACTTC
CDR3aa: CASSYDYSYNEQYF

abundance: NA
v_gene: TRBV7-2
j_gene: TRBJ1-2
d_gene: NA
CDR3nt: TGTGCCAGCAGCTTAGATTGGCAGGACAATGGCTACACCTTC
CDR3aa: CASSLDWQDNGYTF

abundance: NA
v_gene: TRBV20-1
j_gene: TRBJ2-7
d_gene: TRBD2
CDR3nt: TGCAGTGCTAGGACCGGGACTAGCGGGAGGGCTCACGAGCAGTACTTC
CDR3aa: CSARTGTSGRAHEQYF

abundance: few
v_gene: TRBV7-2
j_gene: TRBJ2-7
d_gene: NA
CDR3nt: TGTGCCAGCAGCTCGCGCCCCGGCCCCAGGCGTGGGCACGAGCAGTACTTC
CDR3aa: CASSSRPGPRRGHEQYF

abundance: NA
v_gene: TRBV30
j_gene: TRBJ2-3
d_gene: NA
CDR3nt: TGTGCCCGGAGTAGGGGAGCAGATACGCAGTATTTT
CDR3aa: CARSRGADTQYF

abundance: NA
v_gene: TRBV12-3/TRBV12-4
j_gene: TRBJ2-7
d_gene: NA
CDR3nt: TGTGCCAGCAGTTTATCCGAGGCCCATGAGCAGTACTTC
CDR3aa: CASSLSEAHEQYF

abundance: NA
v_gene: TRBV15
j_gene: TRBJ2-3
d_gene: NA
CDR3nt: TGTGTCACCAGCAGAGATCGGCGATTGAGGGGGGCAGTAGATACGCAGTATTTT
CDR3aa: CVTSRDRRLRGAVDTQYF

abundance: NA
v_gene: TRBV5-6
j_gene: TRBJ1-2
d_gene: NA
CDR3nt: TGTGCCAGCAGCTTGGCGGGTTTCGGGCGTGGCTACACCTTC
CDR3aa: CASSLAGFGRGYTF

abundance: NA
v_gene: TRBV28
j_gene: TRBJ2-7
d_gene: NA
CDR3nt: TGTGCCACGGGGGGAAGACAGGCCCCCTACGAGCAGTACTTC
CDR3aa: CATGGRQAPYEQYF

abundance: NA
v_gene: TRBV7-8
j_gene: TRBJ1-2
d_gene: TRBD1
CDR3nt: TGTGCCAGCAGCTTAGAGTACAGGGGAAGCATTGGCTACACCTTC
CDR3aa: CASSLEYRGSIGYTF

abundance: NA
v_gene: TRBV6-2/TRBV6-3
j_gene: TRBJ1-1
d_gene: NA
CDR3nt: TGTGCCAGCAACCAGGGCTCGATCGCTTTCTTT
CDR3aa: CASNQGSIAFF

abundance: NA
v_gene: TRBV29-1
j_gene: TRBJ2-2
d_gene: TRBD1
CDR3nt: TGCAGCGGAATGACCGGGACAGAGAACACCGGGGAGCTGTTTTTT
CDR3aa: CSGMTGTENTGELFF

abundance: few
v_gene: TRBV10-2
j_gene: TRBJ2-7
d_gene: TRBD2
CDR3nt: TGCGCCAGCAGAGCACAGCGGGGGGCCTACGAGCAGTACTTC
CDR3aa: CASRAQRGAYEQYF

abundance: NA
v_gene: TRBV27
j_gene: TRBJ2-1
d_gene: TRBD2
CDR3nt: TGTGCCAGCAACGGACTAGCCCATTACAATGAGCAGTTCTTC
CDR3aa: CASNGLAHYNEQFF

abundance: NA
v_gene: TRBV20-1
j_gene: TRBJ2-1
d_gene: TRBD2
CDR3nt: TGCAGTGCTTGGGACACCTTGACTAGCGGGAGGGCCAGCTCCTACAATGAGCAGTTCTTC
CDR3aa: CSAWDTLTSGRASSYNEQFF

abundance: many
v_gene: TRBV7-2
j_gene: TRBJ2-5
d_gene: NA
CDR3nt: TGTGCCAGCAGCTTAGTCCAGACAGTCCAAGAGACCCAGTACTTC
CDR3aa: CASSLVQTVQETQYF

abundance: many
v_gene: TRBV9
j_gene: TRBJ2-1
d_gene: NA
CDR3nt: TGTGCCAGCAGCGTAGGAAGGGGGGAAGTTGTCAATGAGCAGTTCTTC
CDR3aa: CASSVGRGEVVNEQFF

abundance: NA
v_gene: TRBV9
j_gene: TRBJ2-7
d_gene: NA
CDR3nt: TGTGCCAGCAGCGTTAGGACAGCGAGCTACGAGCAGTACTTC
CDR3aa: CASSVRTASYEQYF

abundance: NA
v_gene: TRBV28
j_gene: TRBJ1-5
d_gene: NA
CDR3nt: TGTGCCACCACTTCGAATAGCAATCAGCCCCAGCATTTT
CDR3aa: CATTSNSNQPQHF

abundance: NA
v_gene: TRBV9
j_gene: TRBJ2-6
d_gene: NA
CDR3nt: TGTGCCAGCAGCACCCGGGACAGACTAGGCTCTGGGGCCAACGTCCTGACTTTC
CDR3aa: CASSTRDRLGSGANVLTF

abundance: few
v_gene: TRBV7-2
j_gene: TRBJ2-7
d_gene: NA
CDR3nt: TGTGCCAGCAGCCCACCAACAGGCTACGAGCAGTACTTC
CDR3aa: CASSPPTGYEQYF

abundance: once
v_gene: TRBV29-1
j_gene: TRBJ1-2
d_gene: TRBD1
CDR3nt: TGCAGCGTTGAGCGGACAGGGGACTATGGCTACATCTTC
CDR3aa: CSVERTGDYGYIF

abundance: NA
v_gene: TRBV20-1
j_gene: TRBJ2-1
d_gene: NA
CDR3nt: TGCAGTGCCCCGGGACTCATCTTCTACGAGCAGTTCTTC
CDR3aa: CSAPGLIFYEQFF

abundance: NA
v_gene: TRBV6-5
j_gene: TRBJ2-7
d_gene: TRBD2
CDR3nt: TGTGCCAGCAGATCGACTGGCGGGAGCAGCGAGCAGTACTTC
CDR3aa: CASRSTGGSSEQYF

abundance: NA
v_gene: TRBV25-1
j_gene: TRBJ2-5
d_gene: TRBD1
CDR3nt: TGTGCCAGCAGGAGGGGGACAGGGAAAGAGACCCAGTACTTC
CDR3aa: CASRRGTGKETQYF

abundance: NA
v_gene: TRBV14
j_gene: TRBJ2-1
d_gene: NA
CDR3nt: TGTGCCAGCAGCCTCGACGCCACTCAGGAGCAGTTCTTC
CDR3aa: CASSLDATQEQFF

abundance: few
v_gene: TRBV4-1
j_gene: TRBJ2-7
d_gene: NA
CDR3nt: TGCGCCAGCAGCCAAGATTATTACGACGTGGTTGCCTACGAGCAGTACTTC
CDR3aa: CASSQDYYDVVAYEQYF

abundance: NA
v_gene: TRBV7-2
j_gene: TRBJ2-7
d_gene: TRBD1
CDR3nt: TGTGCCAGCAGCCAATCAACCGGGACAGGGACCTACGAGCAGTACTTC
CDR3aa: CASSQSTGTGTYEQYF

abundance: many
v_gene: TRBV6-4
j_gene: TRBJ2-1
d_gene: TRBD2
CDR3nt: TGTGCCAGCAGTGAAGCGGGAGGTATGAATGAGCAGTTCTTC
CDR3aa: CASSEAGGMNEQFF

abundance: few
v_gene: TRBV20-1
j_gene: TRBJ2-3
d_gene: NA
CDR3nt: TGCAGTGCTAGATCAGGGTTTAGCACAGATACGCAGTATTTT
CDR3aa: CSARSGFSTDTQYF

abundance: NA
v_gene: TRBV20-1
j_gene: TRBJ1-2
d_gene: NA
CDR3nt: TGCAGTGCTAGTGTGGCAGGGAAGGGCTACACCTTC
CDR3aa: CSASVAGKGYTF

abundance: few
v_gene: TRBV5-1
j_gene: TRBJ1-4
d_gene: TRBD1
CDR3nt: TGCGCCAGCAGCCCCGGACAGGGGGCTTCAACTAATGAAAAACTGTTTTTT
CDR3aa: CASSPGQGASTNEKLFF

abundance: NA
v_gene: TRBV20-1
j_gene: TRBJ1-1
d_gene: NA
CDR3nt: TGCAGTGCTAGGAGAGCTGAAGCTTTCTTT
CDR3aa: CSARRAEAFF

abundance: NA
v_gene: TRBV3-1
j_gene: TRBJ2-4
d_gene: NA
CDR3nt: TGTGCCAGCAGCCAAGTACTAAACATTCAGTACTTC
CDR3aa: CASSQVLNIQYF